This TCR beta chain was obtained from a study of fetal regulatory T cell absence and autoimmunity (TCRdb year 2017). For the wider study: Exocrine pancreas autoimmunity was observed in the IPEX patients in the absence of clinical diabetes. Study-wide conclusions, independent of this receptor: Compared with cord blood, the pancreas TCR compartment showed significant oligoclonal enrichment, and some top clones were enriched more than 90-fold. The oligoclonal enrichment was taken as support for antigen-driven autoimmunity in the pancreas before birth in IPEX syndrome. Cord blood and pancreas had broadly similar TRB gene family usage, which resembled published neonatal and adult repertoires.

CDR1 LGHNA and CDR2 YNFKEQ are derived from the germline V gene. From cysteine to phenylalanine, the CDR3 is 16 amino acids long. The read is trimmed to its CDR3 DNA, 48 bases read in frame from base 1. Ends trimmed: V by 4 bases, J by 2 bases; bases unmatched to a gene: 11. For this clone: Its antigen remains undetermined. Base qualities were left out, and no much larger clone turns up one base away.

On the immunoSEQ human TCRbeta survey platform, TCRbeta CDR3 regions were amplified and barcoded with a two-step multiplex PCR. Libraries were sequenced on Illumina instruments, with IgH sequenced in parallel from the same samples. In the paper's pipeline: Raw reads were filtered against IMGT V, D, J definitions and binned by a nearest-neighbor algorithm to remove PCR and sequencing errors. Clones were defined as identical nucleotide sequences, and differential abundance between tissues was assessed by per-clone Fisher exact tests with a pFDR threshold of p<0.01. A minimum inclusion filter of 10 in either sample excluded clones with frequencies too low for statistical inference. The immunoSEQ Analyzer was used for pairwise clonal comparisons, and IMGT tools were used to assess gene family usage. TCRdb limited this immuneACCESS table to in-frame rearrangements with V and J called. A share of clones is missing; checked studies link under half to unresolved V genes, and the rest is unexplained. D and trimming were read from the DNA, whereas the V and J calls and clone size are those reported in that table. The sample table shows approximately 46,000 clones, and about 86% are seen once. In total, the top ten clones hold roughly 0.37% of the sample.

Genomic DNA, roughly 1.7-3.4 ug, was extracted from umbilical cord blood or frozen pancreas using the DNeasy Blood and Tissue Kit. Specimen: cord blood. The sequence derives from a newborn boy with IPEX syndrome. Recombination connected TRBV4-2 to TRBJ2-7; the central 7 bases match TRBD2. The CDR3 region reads CASSLTGTTSPYEQYF. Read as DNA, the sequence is TGTGCCAGCAGCCTAACCGGGACTACCTCTCCCTACGAGCAGTACTTC.